A selection of T cell receptor beta chains follows, all from one sample in a study of T cells in localized non-small cell lung cancer. Assay: immunoSEQ multiplex PCR; the TCRdb copy retains only in-frame clones and omits some. The data contain about 72,000 clones, roughly 81% of them singletons. Sequenced material: peripheral blood, taken before any cancer treatment. These TCRs come from a female donor of 60 years or more with stage I lung adenocarcinoma. Each CDR3 is given with its conserved first and last residue.

V	J	CDR3
TRBV6-1	TRBJ2-1	CASTEGGSYNEQFF
TRBV7-8	TRBJ2-1	CASSLMAGGLGHEQFF
TRBV15	TRBJ2-6	CATSRQNRDRGSGANVLTF
TRBV27	TRBJ1-3	CASMSLLSGLGNTIYF
TRBV15	TRBJ2-1	CATSSGGSGDNEQFF
TRBV6-5	TRBJ1-2	CASSYAAGAGGYGYTF
TRBV6-5	TRBJ2-7	CASSRRLAGSYEQYF
TRBV6-5	TRBJ2-1	CASSYSALSSYNEQFF
TRBV27	TRBJ2-7	CASSLSQAYEQYF
TRBV7-9	TRBJ2-7	CASSPGLAGGPLQYF
TRBV6-5	TRBJ2-3	CASRPAGANTQYF
TRBV11-2	TRBJ2-6	CASSSTGLSGANVLTF
TRBV18	TRBJ1-1	CASSSNSMNTEAFF
TRBV6-6	TRBJ1-1	CASSSRGQGSTEAFF
TRBV5-1	TRBJ2-7	CASSGGLAGSYEQYF
TRBV30	TRBJ2-7	CAWSKGSLYEQYF
TRBV4-2	TRBJ1-2	CASSSGPGGYTF
TRBV6-1	TRBJ1-1	CASKKETGLNTEAFF
TRBV19	TRBJ1-2	CASSQPQGTRGYGYTF
TRBV10-1	TRBJ2-1	CASRPGLGGEEQFF
TRBV7-9	TRBJ1-5	CASSPGQGNYQPQHF
TRBV7-8	TRBJ2-1	CASSSRGGRNEQFF
TRBV6-6	TRBJ1-1	CATTGEGNSEAFF
TRBV28	TRBJ2-1	CASRTDRVGNEQFF
TRBV11-2	TRBJ1-2	CASSSPGGPNYGYTF
TRBV29-1	TRBJ2-4	CSARDRVEYF
TRBV7-3	TRBJ1-4	CASSRGPGEKLFF